The rows below give T cell receptor beta chains drawn from one sample of a study of graft-versus-host responses after intestinal transplantation. What these receptors recognize is not known. Only in-frame clones appear in the TCRdb table, and some are missing; sequencing was by immunoSEQ multiplex PCR. The table includes about 88,000 clones, under 90% detected once. The specimen was unstimulated CD4+ T cells sorted from spleen or lymph node cells, collected before intestinal transplant. These receptors came from a human donor who received an intestinal transplant. CDR3s include the opening cysteine and the closing phenylalanine or tryptophan. The D gene is left open where the match is weak. The size field is filled for only some rows; it gives once, few, many or a size class.

D gene: .
V gene: TRBV11-3
J gene: TRBJ2-7
clone size: .
CDR3 protein: CASSPRSGSYEQYF
CDR3 DNA: TGTGCCAGCAGCCCCCGCAGCGGGTCGTATGAGCAGTACTTC

D gene: TRBD2
V gene: TRBV2
J gene: TRBJ2-7
clone size: once
CDR3 protein: CASRTLAGGPYYEQYF
CDR3 DNA: TGTGCCAGCAGAACTCTAGCGGGGGGCCCCTACTACGAGCAGTACTTC

D gene: TRBD2
V gene: TRBV6-1
J gene: TRBJ2-1
clone size: .
CDR3 protein: CASTRTSGVGEQFF
CDR3 DNA: TGTGCCAGCACCCGGACTAGCGGGGTAGGTGAGCAGTTCTTC

D gene: TRBD1
V gene: TRBV4-2
J gene: TRBJ1-6
clone size: few
CDR3 protein: CASSQQGAGSPLHF
CDR3 DNA: TGTGCCAGCAGCCAACAGGGGGCCGGGTCACCCCTCCACTTT

D gene: .
V gene: TRBV2
J gene: TRBJ1-1
clone size: .
CDR3 protein: CASSIGGYTEAFF
CDR3 DNA: TGTGCCAGCAGTATAGGGGGTTATACTGAAGCTTTCTTT

D gene: .
V gene: TRBV19
J gene: TRBJ1-2
clone size: .
CDR3 protein: CARDKDSNYGYTF
CDR3 DNA: TGTGCCAGAGACAAAGACAGCAACTATGGCTACACCTTC

D gene: TRBD1
V gene: TRBV18
J gene: TRBJ2-2
clone size: once
CDR3 protein: CASSPATGGMDTGELFF
CDR3 DNA: TGTGCCAGCTCACCAGCGACAGGGGGCATGGACACCGGGGAGCTGTTTTTT

D gene: .
V gene: TRBV2
J gene: TRBJ2-4
clone size: .
CDR3 protein: CASGRGSLNIQYF
CDR3 DNA: TGTGCCAGCGGGCGGGGTTCCCTAAACATTCAGTACTTC

D gene: .
V gene: TRBV6-5
J gene: TRBJ2-3
clone size: few
CDR3 protein: CASSTGNRNTQYF
CDR3 DNA: TGTGCCAGCAGTACCGGGAACCGGAATACGCAGTATTTT

D gene: .
V gene: TRBV6-5
J gene: TRBJ2-3
clone size: .
CDR3 protein: CASTEYGQAGGTQYF
CDR3 DNA: TGTGCCAGCACCGAATACGGCCAAGCTGGCGGTACGCAGTATTTT

D gene: .
V gene: TRBV7-3
J gene: TRBJ2-3
clone size: .
CDR3 protein: CASSLTWLANTQYF
CDR3 DNA: TGTGCCAGCAGCTTAACGTGGCTAGCAAATACGCAGTATTTT

D gene: .
V gene: TRBV5-1
J gene: TRBJ2-5
clone size: .
CDR3 protein: CASSAGGAGGSETQYF
CDR3 DNA: TGCGCCAGCAGCGCCGGGGGGGCAGGGGGGTCAGAGACCCAGTACTTC

D gene: .
V gene: TRBV18
J gene: TRBJ1-4
clone size: .
CDR3 protein: CASSPDRGDEKLFF
CDR3 DNA: TGTGCCAGCTCCCCTGACCGGGGGGATGAAAAACTGTTTTTT

D gene: TRBD2
V gene: TRBV5-1
J gene: TRBJ2-7
clone size: .
CDR3 protein: CASSLQTSGGYEQYF
CDR3 DNA: TGCGCCAGCAGCTTGCAGACTAGCGGGGGATACGAGCAGTACTTC

D gene: TRBD1
V gene: TRBV11-2
J gene: TRBJ2-7
clone size: once
CDR3 protein: CASSVTGGAPYEQYF
CDR3 DNA: TGTGCCAGCAGCGTCACAGGGGGCGCCCCCTACGAGCAGTACTTC

D gene: TRBD1
V gene: TRBV29-1
J gene: TRBJ2-7
clone size: .
CDR3 protein: CSVKQGAVGSYEQYF
CDR3 DNA: TGCAGCGTGAAACAGGGGGCGGTAGGCTCCTACGAGCAGTACTTC

D gene: TRBD2
V gene: TRBV18
J gene: TRBJ2-3
clone size: .
CDR3 protein: CASSPPRGAGTSTDTQYF
CDR3 DNA: TGTGCCAGCTCACCACCCCGGGGAGCGGGGACTAGCACAGATACGCAGTATTTT

D gene: .
V gene: TRBV6-1
J gene: TRBJ1-1
clone size: .
CDR3 protein: CASSEGGGNTEAFF
CDR3 DNA: TGTGCCAGCAGTGAAGGAGGGGGAAATACTGAAGCTTTCTTT

D gene: .
V gene: TRBV19
J gene: TRBJ1-1
clone size: .
CDR3 protein: CASTREAEAFF
CDR3 DNA: TGTGCCAGCACCCGGGAGGCTGAAGCTTTCTTT

D gene: .
V gene: TRBV12-2
J gene: TRBJ1-3
clone size: .
CDR3 protein: CASRFSGNTIYF
CDR3 DNA: TGTGCAAGTCGCTTCAGTGGAAACACCATATATTTT

D gene: .
V gene: TRBV7-2
J gene: TRBJ1-2
clone size: .
CDR3 protein: CASSPEGVEGSYGYTF
CDR3 DNA: TGTGCCAGCAGCCCCGAGGGGGTGGAAGGTAGCTATGGCTACACCTTC

D gene: .
V gene: TRBV5-1
J gene: TRBJ2-5
clone size: .
CDR3 protein: CASRARETQYF
CDR3 DNA: TGCGCCAGCAGAGCACGAGAGACCCAGTACTTC

D gene: .
V gene: TRBV7-2
J gene: TRBJ1-2
clone size: .
CDR3 protein: CASSLAAGANGGYGYTF
CDR3 DNA: TGTGCCAGCAGCTTAGCGGCGGGGGCGAATGGCGGATATGGCTACACCTTC

D gene: TRBD2
V gene: TRBV5-4
J gene: TRBJ2-1
clone size: .
CDR3 protein: CASSSTSGGNEQFF
CDR3 DNA: TGTGCCAGCAGCTCGACTAGCGGGGGAAATGAGCAGTTCTTC

D gene: .
V gene: TRBV18
J gene: TRBJ1-2
clone size: .
CDR3 protein: CASSLETDYYGYTF
CDR3 DNA: TGTGCCAGCTCGCTGGAGACGGACTACTATGGCTACACCTTC

D gene: .
V gene: TRBV5-6
J gene: TRBJ2-7
clone size: .
CDR3 protein: CASSSDTHEQYF
CDR3 DNA: TGTGCCAGCAGCTCTGACACCCACGAGCAGTACTTC

D gene: .
V gene: TRBV6-6
J gene: TRBJ2-7
clone size: .
CDR3 protein: CASSWSSTYEQYF
CDR3 DNA: TGTGCCAGCAGTTGGAGTAGCACCTACGAGCAGTACTTC

D gene: .
V gene: TRBV19
J gene: TRBJ2-7
clone size: .
CDR3 protein: CASSIGGKDYEQYF
CDR3 DNA: TGTGCCAGTAGTATCGGAGGGAAGGACTACGAGCAGTACTTC

D gene: TRBD1
V gene: TRBV10-1
J gene: TRBJ1-1
clone size: .
CDR3 protein: CASSPGTGFNTEAFF
CDR3 DNA: TGCGCCAGCAGTCCCGGGACAGGGTTCAACACTGAAGCTTTCTTT

D gene: .
V gene: TRBV15
J gene: TRBJ1-4
clone size: .
CDR3 protein: CATSSGGAANEKLFF
CDR3 DNA: TGTGCCACCAGCAGCGGTGGGGCGGCTAATGAAAAACTGTTTTTT

D gene: .
V gene: TRBV10-3
J gene: TRBJ1-1
clone size: .
CDR3 protein: CAIRTGSGNTEAFF
CDR3 DNA: TGTGCCATCAGAACAGGGTCGGGGAACACTGAAGCTTTCTTT

D gene: TRBD1
V gene: TRBV19
J gene: TRBJ1-1
clone size: .
CDR3 protein: CATLTGGYTEAFF
CDR3 DNA: TGTGCCACGCTGACAGGGGGGTACACTGAAGCTTTCTTT

D gene: .
V gene: TRBV5-1
J gene: TRBJ2-5
clone size: .
CDR3 protein: CASSQNRVQETQYF
CDR3 DNA: TGCGCCAGCAGCCAAAACAGGGTTCAAGAGACCCAGTACTTC

D gene: .
V gene: TRBV23-1
J gene: TRBJ1-2
clone size: .
CDR3 protein: CASSPVTRWYGYTF
CDR3 DNA: TGCGCCAGCAGTCCGGTCACGCGGTGGTATGGCTACACCTTC

D gene: .
V gene: TRBV5-1
J gene: TRBJ2-1
clone size: .
CDR3 protein: CASSLISAGVYNEQFF
CDR3 DNA: TGCGCCAGCAGCTTGATCTCGGCAGGGGTCTACAATGAGCAGTTCTTC

D gene: TRBD1
V gene: TRBV2
J gene: TRBJ1-1
clone size: .
CDR3 protein: CASSKGGTGHSEAFF
CDR3 DNA: TGTGCCAGCAGTAAAGGGGGGACAGGGCACAGTGAAGCTTTCTTT

D gene: TRBD1
V gene: TRBV18
J gene: TRBJ1-1
clone size: .
CDR3 protein: CASSPMGQDTEAFF
CDR3 DNA: TGTGCCAGCTCACCAATGGGACAGGACACTGAAGCTTTCTTT

D gene: TRBD2
V gene: TRBV15
J gene: TRBJ2-7
clone size: .
CDR3 protein: CATSRDRGGGSYEQYF
CDR3 DNA: TGTGCCACCAGCAGAGACCGCGGCGGGGGATCCTACGAGCAGTACTTC

D gene: .
V gene: TRBV29-1
J gene: TRBJ2-1
clone size: .
CDR3 protein: CSVTLTGSGEQFF
CDR3 DNA: TGCAGCGTTACCCTAACAGGGTCTGGTGAGCAGTTCTTC

D gene: .
V gene: TRBV5-4
J gene: TRBJ2-4
clone size: .
CDR3 protein: CASSLSAESAKNIQYF
CDR3 DNA: TGTGCCAGCAGCTTGTCCGCGGAGAGTGCCAAAAACATTCAGTACTTC

D gene: .
V gene: TRBV7-2
J gene: TRBJ2-1
clone size: .
CDR3 protein: CASSAAGYNEQFF
CDR3 DNA: TGTGCCAGCAGCGCCGCGGGTTACAATGAGCAGTTCTTC

D gene: .
V gene: TRBV2
J gene: TRBJ2-2
clone size: .
CDR3 protein: CASSPSAGELFF
CDR3 DNA: TGTGCCAGCAGTCCTAGTGCCGGGGAGCTGTTTTTT

D gene: TRBD1
V gene: TRBV10-3
J gene: TRBJ2-6
clone size: once
CDR3 protein: CAISEKGQAHSGANVLTF
CDR3 DNA: TGTGCCATCAGTGAAAAGGGACAGGCACACTCTGGGGCCAACGTCCTGACTTTC

D gene: .
V gene: TRBV7-9
J gene: TRBJ1-5
clone size: .
CDR3 protein: CASSPEGYNQPQHF
CDR3 DNA: TGTGCCAGCAGCCCCGAGGGATACAATCAGCCCCAGCATTTT

D gene: TRBD2
V gene: TRBV11-3
J gene: TRBJ2-1
clone size: .
CDR3 protein: CASSLDNSGGAYEQFF
CDR3 DNA: TGTGCCAGCAGCTTAGATAATAGCGGGGGGGCCTATGAGCAGTTCTTC

D gene: .
V gene: TRBV19
J gene: TRBJ2-3
clone size: .
CDR3 protein: CASSPLTGYGTDTQYF
CDR3 DNA: TGTGCCAGTAGCCCCCTCACAGGGTACGGTACAGATACGCAGTATTTT

D gene: .
V gene: TRBV4-2
J gene: TRBJ2-1
clone size: .
CDR3 protein: CASSQDLLGGGQSYNEQFF
CDR3 DNA: TGTGCCAGCAGCCAAGACTTGTTAGGGGGGGGGCAGTCCTACAATGAGCAGTTCTTC